These 30 T cell receptor beta chains were all obtained from the same sample, sequenced in a study of metastatic and nonmetastatic thyroid tumors. TCRdb re-called the PCR reads with MiXCR. The data hold some 25,000 clones, with approximately 24% observed a single time. Thyroid surgery was preceded by no treatment in any patient. Sequenced material: blood. The receptor set was obtained from a female donor with papillary thyroid cancer or a benign thyroid nodule (not recorded which). Some clones in this sample may be carry-over from other donors' samples.

This clone was counted ten times or more. The genes are TRBV2 and TRBJ2-1, with TRBD2 matching 7 bases. CDR1 and CDR2 from the germline V gene are SNHLY and FYNNEI. J lost 3 bases, V lost 8 bases, and 13 bases had no gene match. There are 16 residues in the CDR3. The CDR3 sequence is CASGQRASGVYNEQFF. CDR3 coding DNA: TGTGCCAGCGGCCAAAGGGCCAGCGGGGTCTACAATGAGCAGTTCTTC.

This clone was found many times. The chain couples TRBV6-4 to TRBJ2-3; 8 bases are a match to TRBD2. Trimming removed 5 bases from V and 0 bases from J; junction bases left unmatched: 4. CDR1 is MRHNA, CDR2 SNTAGT, per germline. This CDR3 has 15 amino acids. The CDR3: CASSSLAGSTDTQYF. The CDR3 bases are TGTGCCAGCAGTTCCTTAGCGGGGAGCACAGATACGCAGTATTTT.

On this clone: At one end, the junction sequence differs from germline, possibly due to a read error. J is TRBJ2-7 and V is TRBV4-1; D is undetermined. The CDR3 totals 18 residues. The germline CDR1 and CDR2 sequences are MGHRA and YSYEKL. CDR3 nucleotides: TGCGCCAGCCGCCAAAAAGTGGGCTCGGTACAGATGAACTACGAGCAGTACTTC. Protein sequence: CASRQKVGSVQMNYEQYF.

This clone was seen ten or more times. The genes are TRBV4-1 and TRBJ1-2, with D unresolved. Per the germline V gene, CDR1 is MGHRA and CDR2 is YSYEKL. The CDR3 has 15 amino acids. The V end lost 0 bases, the J end lost 8 bases, and 16 bases lay between the germline ends. CDR3 sequence: CASSQEQTSRRGYTF. In DNA, the CDR3 is TGCGCCAGCAGCCAAGAACAAACGTCGAGGCGGGGCTACACCTTC.

This clone was recorded many times. The genes are TRBV15 and TRBJ2-6; no reliable D call. This CDR3 is built from 15 residues. The V gene's germline CDR1 is LNHNV and CDR2 YYDKDF (reference sequence). V was shortened by 5 bases and J by 0 bases, with 8 bases between the two germline ends. Here the CDR3 DNA reads TGTGCCACCAGCGGCGGACCCTCTGGGGCCAACGTCCTGACTTTC. Amino acids: CATSGGPSGANVLTF. Together with reference TRBV15 and TRBJ2-6, the CDR3 gives the full variable domain: DAMVIQNPRYQVTQFGKPVTLSCSQTLNHNVMYWYQQKSSQAPKLLFHYYDKDFNNEADTPDNFQSRRPNTSFCFLDIRSPGLGDTAMYLCATSGGPSGANVLTFGAGSRLTVL.

This clone came up many times. The chain employs TRBV19 and TRBJ1-2; maybe TRBD1 (6 bases). The germline V gene encodes CDR1 LNHDA and CDR2 SQIVND (reference sequence). V lost 10 bases and J 0 bases, leaving 15 bases between the germline ends. The CDR3 length is 14 residues. The chain's CDR3 is CANYQGTSNYGYTF. CDR3 DNA sequence: TGTGCCAACTACCAGGGGACATCTAACTATGGCTACACCTTC.

In this sample, this clone turned up many times. The chain combines TRBV4-3 with TRBJ2-5; 7 bases match TRBD1. The CDR3 runs 15 residues. Germline-derived CDR1 and CDR2 are LGHNA and YSLEER. V dropped 1 base and J dropped 4; count of bases not matched to a gene: 6. For the CDR3, the DNA is TGCGCCAGCAGCCAAGCGATAGGGGGCGTAGAGACCCAGTACTTC. Its translation: CASSQAIGGVETQYF.

This clone showed up many times. One base away lies a much larger clone, so this may be a sequencing read error. This CDR3 is also generated by other DNA sequences in the sample. This chain links TRBV20-1 with TRBJ2-7, with TRBD2 identical over 8 bases. The V gene's germline CDR1 is DFQATT and CDR2 SNEGSKA (reference sequence). Germline trimming cut 3 bases from V and 0 bases from J; bases unmatched to any gene: 13. This CDR3 has 17 amino acids. The CDR3 DNA reads TGCAGTGCTAGCGGACTAGCTGGGGCCGCTAGCTCCTACGAGCAGTACTTC. Translating it yields CSASGLAGAASSYEQYF.

This clone was observed at least ten times. The V and J genes are TRBV7-2 and TRBJ1-2; 9 bases are a match to TRBD1. The V segment lost 1 base and the J segment 8 bases; nucleotides outside the gene matches: 11. CDR1 is SGHTA and CDR2 is FQGNSA in the germline V gene. This CDR3 is built from 16 residues. In nucleotides, the CDR3 is TGTGCCAGCAGCTTAGGGGAGGACAGGGGTTCGAGCGGCTACACCTTC. It yields the protein CASSLGEDRGSSGYTF.

Ten or more counts support this clone. The CDR3 spells CASSLAPGAVGEQFF. DNA of the CDR3: TGCGCCAGCAGCTTGGCTCCGGGGGCAGTCGGTGAGCAGTTCTTC. The gene calls are TRBV5-1 and TRBJ2-1; either TRBD1 or TRBD2 may supply D (6 bases each). Germline CDR1 and CDR2: SGHRS and YFSETQ. The CDR3 is made up of 15 amino acids. V lost 0 bases and J 9 bases, leaving 16 bases between the germline ends.

The rearrangement uses TRBV7-3 and TRBJ2-1; 8 bases fit TRBD2. CDR1 SGHTA and CDR2 FQGTGA come from the germline V gene. This CDR3 is built from 15 residues. V shed 2 bases, J shed 0 bases, and the junction held 0 bases outside the gene matches. CDR3 residues: CASSLLAGSYNEQFF. CDR3 coding DNA: TGTGCCAGCAGCTTACTAGCGGGCTCCTACAATGAGCAGTTCTTC.

This clone came up many times. Additional DNA sequences in this sample encode the identical CDR3. The J gene is TRBJ1-1, the V gene TRBV10-1, with D unresolved. This CDR3 has 13 residues. Germline CDR1 WNHNN, CDR2 SYGVQD (reference sequence). The V gene lost 6 bases and the J gene lost 0 bases, with 8 bases spanning the gap. The CDR3 nucleotides read TGCGCCAGCAGCTTGGACGTGAACACTGAAGCTTTCTTT. This sequence encodes CASSLDVNTEAFF.

The rearrangement joins TRBV11-2 to TRBJ2-3, with a weak D call TRBD1 (5 bases). CDR3 length: 17 residues. CDR1 is SGHAT, CDR2 FQNNGV, per germline. Deletions cut 4 bases from V and 0 bases from J, with 17 bases between. CDR3 bases: TGTGCCAGCAGCTCAATTACTCTGACAGACAGCACAGATACGCAGTATTTT. Translating it yields CASSSITLTDSTDTQYF.

Details on this clone: One end of the junction varies from germline; a read error may be responsible. The chain employs TRBV6-5 and TRBJ1-6; D gene uncertain. Germline lookup yields CDR1 MNHEY and CDR2 SVGAGI. There are 16 residues in the CDR3. In DNA form, the CDR3 reads TGTGGAAGCAGTTACGGGAACCGTAGGCACAATTCACCCATCCACTTT. Its protein product is CGSSYGNRRHNSPIHF.

This clone was detected many times. The chain is built from TRBV4-3 and TRBJ2-1; no firm D call. V was pared by 1 base and J by 0 bases, with 10 bases between. The CDR3 has 16 residues. The germline V gene encodes CDR1 LGHNA and CDR2 YSLEER. CDR3 sequence reads: CASSQVAESSYNEQFF. The CDR3, as DNA: TGCGCCAGCAGCCAAGTCGCGGAAAGCTCCTACAATGAGCAGTTCTTC.

For this clone: An end of the junction differs from the germline gene, which may be a read error. The CDR3 bases are TGTCCCAGCAGCCTTGAGGGAGGGCGGGAGAATGAGCAGTTCTTC. Protein: CPSSLEGGRENEQFF. J is TRBJ2-1 and V is TRBV9; 7 bases are shared with TRBD2. The CDR3 consists of 15 residues. In germline, CDR1 is SGDLS, CDR2 YYNGEE.

J is TRBJ2-7 and V is TRBV30, with TRBD1 as a possible D gene (6 bases). CDR1 GTSNPN and CDR2 SVGIG come from the germline V gene (reference sequence). V lost 3 bases, J lost 3 bases, and 9 bases lay in between. This CDR3 spans 12 amino acids. CDR3 in amino acids: CAWSKQGYEQYV. The DNA for the CDR3 is TGTGCCTGGAGCAAACAGGGCTACGAGCAGTACGTC.

The sample holds many counts of this clone. CDR3 nucleotides: TGTGCCAGCAGCCTCGTCGGTCGGGGAACCTACAATGAGCAGTTCTTC. This translates into CASSLVGRGTYNEQFF. The chain employs TRBV4-2 and TRBJ2-1; a possible D gene is TRBD2 (5 bases). CDR1 and CDR2 from the germline V gene are LGHNA and YNFKEQ. V was clipped by 4 bases and J by 2 bases, with 15 bases between them. This CDR3 contains 16 residues.

Ten or more counts support this clone. A read error may account for a junction end that differs from germline. The CDR3 sequence is CASSLVPGPPHF. The CDR3, as DNA: TGTGCCAGCAGCTTAGTTCCGGGACCCCCCCACTTC. This chain joins TRBV11-2 and TRBJ1-2; D is perhaps TRBD1 (5 bases). The CDR3 extends over 12 amino acids. Per the germline V gene, CDR1 is SGHAT and CDR2 is FQNNGV.

This clone was observed many times. A clone one base away is much larger, so this may be a read error. V is TRBV20-1 and J is TRBJ2-1; the D call may be TRBD1 or TRBD2 (5 bases each). Germline V gives CDR1 DFQATT, CDR2 SNEGSKA (reference sequence). V lost 3 bases to trimming and J lost 8 bases, with 5 bases between them. The CDR3 sequence is 10 residues long. The CDR3 DNA sequence: TGCAGTGCTAGGGGGGATGAGCAGTTCTTC. Residues: CSARGDEQFF.

By share of the sample, this clone is medium-sized. The sample has other DNA sequences that encode this CDR3 too. V and J are TRBV27 and TRBJ2-3, with unresolved D. V lost 0 bases, J lost 6 bases, and 7 bases lay in between. The CDR3 is 13 residues long. The germline gives CDR1 MNHEY, CDR2 SMNVEV (reference sequence). The CDR3 spells CASSLSRPDTQYF. The CDR3 region has the DNA TGTGCCAGCAGTTTATCCCGCCCGGATACGCAGTATTTT.

In regard to this clone: This could be a read error, since a much larger clone is one nucleotide away. This rearrangement joins TRBV19 to TRBJ1-2; a possible D gene is TRBD1 (5 bases). The CDR3 covers 13 residues. CDR1 LNHDA and CDR2 SQIVND come from the germline V gene (reference sequence). This CDR3 reads CAGSLAGLRGYNF. DNA for the CDR3: TGTGCCGGTAGTCTAGCGGGCCTTCGGGGCTACAACTTC.

This clone was seen repeatedly, ten times or more. The chain recombines TRBV7-9 with TRBJ1-1, with a possible D match to TRBD1 (5 bases). This CDR3 has 14 residues. V lost 5 bases to trimming and J lost 5 bases, with 15 bases between them. The germline CDR1 and CDR2 sequences are SEHNR and FQNEAQ (reference sequence). The CDR3: CASSPRGERTEAFF. CDR3 DNA sequence: TGTGCCAGCAGCCCCCGAGGGGAGAGGACTGAAGCTTTCTTT.

This clone is labeled as medium-sized. The rearrangement uses TRBV6-1 and TRBJ1-5; TRBD1 matches 8 bases. V lost 10 bases and J lost 4; bases outside the gene matches: 9. The CDR3 totals 14 residues. Germline V gene data show CDR1 as MNHNS and CDR2 as SASEGT. This CDR3 is CATQLGQVNQPQHF. CDR3 sequence (DNA): TGTGCCACTCAATTGGGACAGGTAAATCAGCCCCAGCATTTT.

This clone was seen repeatedly, ten times or more. V is TRBV11-3 and J is TRBJ2-3, with D possibly matching TRBD1 (5 bases). The CDR3 has 14 amino acids. Germline V gives CDR1 SGHNT, CDR2 YENEEA. Deletions cut 3 bases from V and 0 bases from J, with 7 bases between. The CDR3 DNA reads TGTGCCAGCAGCTTGGGGCAAAGCACAGATACGCAGTATTTT. Its translation: CASSLGQSTDTQYF.

This clone has only a few counts. The chain couples TRBV10-3 to TRBJ2-1, with TRBD2 identical over 10 bases. This CDR3 comprises 15 residues. Losses at the gene ends were 3 bases for V and 5 bases for J; bases not matched to a gene: 4. Germline V CDR1 and CDR2: ENHRY, SYGVKD. This CDR3 reads CAISDGLAANNEQFF. DNA of the CDR3: TGTGCCATCAGTGACGGACTAGCGGCCAACAATGAGCAGTTCTTC.

For this clone: At one end the junction does not follow the germline gene, possibly because of a read error. The chain couples TRBV6-4 to TRBJ2-5; 8 bases line up with TRBD1. Germline V gene sequence: CDR1 MRHNA, CDR2 SNTAGT. The CDR3 is 14 amino acids. The CDR3 here is CASINRGIVETQCF. CDR3 nucleotides: TGTGCCAGCATAAACAGGGGGATCGTAGAGACCCAGTGCTTC.

This clone is termed medium-sized. This sequence joins TRBV12-3 or TRBV12-4 and TRBJ2-7; no definite D call. Trimming removed 9 bases at V and 2 bases at J, with 17 bases between. The CDR3 totals 14 residues. For the CDR3, the DNA is TGTGCCAGTACCCGGGCAGGACCCCCCTACGAGCAGTACTTC. Translated, it gives CASTRAGPPYEQYF.

In this sample, this clone turned up a few times. The V and J genes are TRBV6-6 and TRBJ2-2, with D perhaps TRBD1 (6 bases). The germline CDR1 and CDR2 sequences are MNHNY and SVGAGI (reference sequence). The CDR3 is made up of 18 amino acids. V was cut by 2 bases and J by 4 bases, with 20 bases left in between. CDR3 loop: CASSYRTASMGLTGELFF. The CDR3 coding sequence is TGTGCCAGCAGTTACCGGACAGCGAGTATGGGCCTCACCGGGGAGCTGTTTTTT.

This clone was recorded many times. The CDR3 coding sequence is TGCAGTGCTGAAAGACTAGCGGGGGGGTACAATGAGCAGTTCTTC. Protein product: CSAERLAGGYNEQFF. This chain connects TRBV20-1 to TRBJ2-1, with 14 bases matching TRBD2. This CDR3 region has 15 residues. J gave up 4 bases and V 5 bases, and 4 bases lay outside the gene matches. The germline CDR1 and CDR2 sequences are DFQATT and SNEGSKA (reference sequence).